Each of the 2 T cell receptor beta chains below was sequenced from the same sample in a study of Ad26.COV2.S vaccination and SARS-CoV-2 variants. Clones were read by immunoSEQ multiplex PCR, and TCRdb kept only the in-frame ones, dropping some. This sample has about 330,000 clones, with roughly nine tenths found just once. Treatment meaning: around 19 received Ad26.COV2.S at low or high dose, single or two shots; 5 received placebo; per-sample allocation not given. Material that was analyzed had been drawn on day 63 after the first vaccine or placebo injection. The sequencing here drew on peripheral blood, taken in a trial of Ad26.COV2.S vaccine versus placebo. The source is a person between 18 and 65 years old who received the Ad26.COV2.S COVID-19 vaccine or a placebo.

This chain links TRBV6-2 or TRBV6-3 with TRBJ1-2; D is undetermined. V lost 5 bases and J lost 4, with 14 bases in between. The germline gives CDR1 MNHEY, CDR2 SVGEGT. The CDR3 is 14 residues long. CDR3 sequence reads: CASSDPRSLYGYTF. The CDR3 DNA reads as TGTGCCAGCAGTGACCCACGGAGCCTCTATGGCTACACCTTC.

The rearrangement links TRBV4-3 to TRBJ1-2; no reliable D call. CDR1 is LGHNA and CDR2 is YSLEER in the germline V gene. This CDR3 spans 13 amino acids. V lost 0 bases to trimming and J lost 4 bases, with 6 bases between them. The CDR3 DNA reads TGCGCCAGCAGCCAAGAGCCGGGCTATGGCTACACCTTC. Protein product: CASSQEPGYGYTF.